A selection of T cell receptor beta chains follows, all from one sample in a study of lymphopenia after photon versus proton radiotherapy. Data came from immunoSEQ multiplex PCR; TCRdb stores just in-frame clones and leaves some out. Counted here are tens of thousands of clones, over 70% occurring once; the ten biggest clones make up more than 1.2%. Sequenced here: peripheral blood, sampled from a patient treated with proton-based radiotherapy. All receptors derive from a man aged 55-75 years with pancreatic cancer. Each CDR3 is given with its conserved first and last residue. Fields, in order: D gene, V gene, clone size, J gene, CDR3 DNA, CDR3 protein. The D gene is left open where the match is weak. The size field is filled for only some rows; it gives once, few, many or a size class.

-,TRBV5-1,-,TRBJ1-4,TGCGCCAGCAGCTTGGGGCCACTCTCAACTAATGAAAAACTGTTTTTT,CASSLGPLSTNEKLFF
TRBD2,TRBV25-1,many,TRBJ2-7,TGTGCCAGCAGTGTGGCGGGGGTAAGCGGGCAGTACTTC,CASSVAGVSGQYF
-,TRBV4-1,-,TRBJ2-7,TGCGCCAGCAGCCTCAATACCGGGACCCTCTACGAGCAGTACTTC,CASSLNTGTLYEQYF
-,TRBV2,-,TRBJ2-5,TGTGCCAGCAGTGAGGAAGAGGGGGTGACAGAGACCCAGTACTTC,CASSEEEGVTETQYF
TRBD2,TRBV5-1,-,TRBJ2-3,TGCGCCAGCAGCTTAAGTGGGACTAGCGGGGATACGCAGTATTTT,CASSLSGTSGDTQYF
-,TRBV11-2,-,TRBJ2-7,TGTGCCACCGGGGGAGTCAGCTCCGAGCAGTACTTC,CATGGVSSEQYF
-,TRBV5-4,-,TRBJ1-2,TGTGCCAGCAGCGCGACATATGGCTACACCTTC,CASSATYGYTF
-,TRBV30,-,TRBJ2-6,TGTGCCTGGAGTTTCCCGAGCTCTGGGGCCAACGTCCTGACTTTC,CAWSFPSSGANVLTF
-,TRBV27,-,TRBJ2-7,TGTGCCAGCAGTCCCCGGACGGGGCACGAGCAGTACTTC,CASSPRTGHEQYF
TRBD2,TRBV15,few,TRBJ2-7,TGTGCCACCAGCAGCCTGACTAGCGGCAAGCACTACGAGCAGTACTTC,CATSSLTSGKHYEQYF